Listed below are T cell receptor beta chains from one sample, sequenced in a study of blood T cell repertoires in COVID-19. The method was immunoSEQ multiplex PCR; TCRdb's version includes in-frame clones alone and lacks a portion of them. In the table there are about 46,000 clones, roughly nine tenths of which are singletons. The sample comprised PBMCs or T cells enriched from blood (not recorded which). The source of these receptors is a woman between 45 and 65 years old who had recovered from COVID-19. CDR3s include the opening cysteine and the closing phenylalanine or tryptophan. The order of the fields is J gene, clone size, D gene, V gene, CDR3 protein, CDR3 DNA. A D gene is named only where the DNA matches it firmly. Only some rows state a clone size, as once, few, many or a class for expanded clones.

>TRBJ2-5|NA|NA|TRBV20-1
CSASGGDRQETQYF
TGCAGTGCTAGTGGGGGAGATAGGCAAGAGACCCAGTACTTC
>TRBJ2-7|NA|TRBD1|TRBV18
CASSPQGDSDEQYF
TGTGCCAGCTCCCCCCAGGGGGACAGTGACGAGCAGTACTTC
>TRBJ2-7|NA|NA|TRBV11-2
CASSSTVPAYEQYF
TGTGCCAGCAGCTCGACTGTCCCTGCCTACGAGCAGTACTTC
>TRBJ1-6|NA|NA|TRBV7-6
CASSARLGRDNSPLHF
TGTGCCAGCAGCGCCCGCCTCGGGAGGGATAATTCACCCCTCCACTTT
>TRBJ2-7|once|TRBD2|TRBV18
CASSPAGVSREQYF
TGTGCCAGCTCACCGGCGGGAGTATCGCGCGAGCAGTACTTC
>TRBJ1-1|few|NA|TRBV2
CASNPFGVDTEAFF
TGTGCCAGTAACCCGTTCGGGGTGGACACTGAAGCTTTCTTT
>TRBJ2-1|NA|TRBD2|TRBV7-9
CASSYSGSYNEQFF
TGTGCCAGCAGCTACAGCGGGAGCTACAATGAGCAGTTCTTC
>TRBJ2-1|NA|NA|TRBV7-2
CASRRADTLVYNEQFF
TGTGCCAGCAGGAGGGCGGATACCCTAGTCTACAATGAGCAGTTCTTC
>TRBJ1-1|NA|NA|TRBV19
CASSIFPGMNTEAFF
TGTGCCAGTAGTATTTTCCCGGGGATGAACACTGAAGCTTTCTTT
>TRBJ2-3|NA|TRBD1|TRBV19
CASSIVSGQASDTQYF
TGTGCCAGTAGTATAGTCAGCGGACAGGCATCAGATACGCAGTATTTT
>TRBJ1-5|once|TRBD1|TRBV24-1
CATSDPKGAQPQHF
TGTGCCACCAGTGATCCAAAGGGGGCACAGCCCCAGCATTTT
>TRBJ2-1|NA|NA|TRBV7-2
CASSDWGGSSYNEQFF
TGTGCCAGCAGCGACTGGGGGGGCTCCTCCTACAATGAGCAGTTCTTC
>TRBJ2-1|once|NA|TRBV2
CASYRDGEQFF
TGTGCCAGCTACAGGGATGGTGAGCAGTTCTTC
>TRBJ2-2|NA|NA|TRBV7-9
CALQVTALSNTGELFF
TGTGCCTTACAGGTGACAGCGCTATCGAACACCGGGGAGCTGTTTTTT
>TRBJ2-1|NA|NA|TRBV24-1
CATSDPTLNEQFF
TGTGCCACCAGTGACCCGACTCTCAATGAGCAGTTCTTC
>TRBJ1-1|NA|NA|TRBV2
CASTPATPLGTEAFF
TGTGCCAGCACCCCTGCGACCCCGCTAGGCACTGAAGCTTTCTTT
>TRBJ2-1|NA|TRBD2|TRBV7-2
CASSPLAASSYNEQFF
TGTGCCAGCAGCCCTCTAGCGGCCAGCTCCTACAATGAGCAGTTCTTC
>TRBJ1-1|NA|NA|TRBV2
CASSVAAGIAFF
TGTGCCAGCAGTGTCGCAGCGGGGATTGCTTTCTTT
>TRBJ2-7|NA|TRBD1|TRBV4-3
CASSQDQGATYEQYF
TGCGCCAGCAGCCAAGATCAGGGGGCAACGTACGAGCAGTACTTC
>TRBJ1-6|NA|NA|TRBV9
CASSSQGDNSPLHF
TGTGCCAGCAGCTCACAGGGTGATAATTCACCCCTCCACTTT
>TRBJ2-1|once|TRBD1|TRBV5-1
CASSIGQGLFDEQFF
TGCGCCAGCAGCATAGGACAGGGGCTTTTCGATGAGCAGTTCTTC
>TRBJ2-5|NA|TRBD2|TRBV5-1
CASSWGGERETQYF
TGCGCCAGCAGCTGGGGGGGTGAGAGGGAGACCCAGTACTTC
>TRBJ1-5|NA|NA|TRBV6-2/TRBV6-3
CASSYASINQPQHF
TGTGCCAGCAGTTACGCCAGTATCAATCAGCCCCAGCATTTT
>TRBJ2-7|once|TRBD1|TRBV7-3
CASSSTPGQGAEQYF
TGTGCCAGCAGCTCGACCCCGGGACAGGGGGCCGAGCAGTACTTC
>TRBJ1-1|NA|TRBD1|TRBV6-2/TRBV6-3
CASSRDRDTEAFF
TGTGCCAGCAGTCGTGACAGGGACACTGAAGCTTTCTTT
>TRBJ1-5|NA|TRBD1|TRBV5-1
CASKPGQGLNQPQHF
TGCGCCAGCAAGCCCGGACAGGGCCTGAATCAGCCCCAGCATTTT
>TRBJ2-3|NA|NA|TRBV7-2
CASSDASADTQYF
TGTGCCAGCAGTGATGCTAGCGCAGATACGCAGTATTTT
>TRBJ1-1|NA|NA|TRBV2
CASKFGENTEAFF
TGTGCCAGCAAGTTTGGAGAGAACACTGAAGCTTTCTTT
>TRBJ2-2|NA|NA|TRBV5-1
CASSLVGADGELFF
TGCGCCAGCAGCTTGGTGGGGGCCGACGGGGAGCTGTTTTTT
>TRBJ1-3|NA|NA|TRBV4-1
CASSQESVGGGGNTIYF
TGCGCCAGCAGCCAAGAATCGGTGGGGGGGGGTGGAAACACCATATATTTT
>TRBJ2-7|NA|TRBD2|TRBV4-1
CASSQPTSGNYEQYF
TGCGCCAGCAGCCAGCCGACTAGCGGTAACTACGAGCAGTACTTC
>TRBJ2-3|NA|TRBD2|TRBV5-4
CASSRTSGGPGDTQYF
TGTGCCAGCAGCCGGACTAGCGGGGGACCGGGAGATACGCAGTATTTT
>TRBJ1-2|NA|NA|TRBV2
CASSGASTNYGYTF
TGTGCCAGCAGTGGGGCCTCGACTAACTATGGCTACACCTTC
>TRBJ2-7|NA|NA|TRBV7-8
CASSLSGAYEQYF
TGTGCCAGCAGCTTAAGCGGTGCCTACGAGCAGTACTTC
>TRBJ2-3|once|NA|TRBV6-6
CASSYLESSGYTQYF
TGTGCCAGCAGTTACCTCGAGAGTAGCGGTTATACGCAGTATTTT
>TRBJ1-2|NA|NA|TRBV7-9
CASSDYEGSDGYTF
TGTGCCAGCAGCGACTACGAGGGATCAGATGGCTACACCTTC
>TRBJ1-6|once|TRBD1|TRBV28
CASSLTGEPSPLHF
TGTGCCAGCAGCCTAACAGGGGAGCCGTCACCCCTCCACTTT
>TRBJ1-1|NA|TRBD1|TRBV5-1
CASSLGDRGPTEAFF
TGCGCCAGCAGCTTGGGGGACAGGGGTCCCACTGAAGCTTTCTTT
>TRBJ1-2|NA|NA|TRBV10-2
CASSDGPRGGGYTF
TGCGCCAGCAGTGATGGGCCTCGGGGTGGGGGCTACACCTTC
>TRBJ2-1|NA|NA|TRBV15
CATSILRDSKREQFF
TGTGCCACCAGCATACTCCGGGACTCCAAGCGGGAGCAGTTCTTC
>TRBJ1-4|NA|TRBD1|TRBV9
CASSVGGTGGATNEKLFF
TGTGCCAGCAGCGTAGGAGGGACAGGGGGTGCAACTAATGAAAAACTGTTTTTT
>TRBJ2-1|NA|NA|TRBV18
CASRHTVTISYNEQFF
TGTGCCAGTCGCCATACAGTGACAATTTCCTACAATGAGCAGTTCTTC
>TRBJ2-2|NA|NA|TRBV5-4
CASSLSGGRHTGELFF
TGTGCCAGCAGCTTGTCGGGGGGCCGACACACCGGGGAGCTGTTTTTT
>TRBJ2-5|NA|NA|TRBV25-1
CASSGHGEETQYF
TGTGCCAGCAGCGGACACGGCGAAGAGACCCAGTACTTC
>TRBJ2-3|NA|NA|TRBV5-4
CASRQGRSTDTQYF
TGTGCCAGCCGTCAGGGGCGAAGCACAGATACGCAGTATTTT
>TRBJ1-1|NA|NA|TRBV20-1
CSASWNTEAFF
TGCAGTGCTAGCTGGAACACTGAAGCTTTCTTT
>TRBJ1-5|NA|NA|TRBV6-2/TRBV6-3
CASSGRQATYLSNQPQHF
TGTGCCAGCAGTGGCCGACAGGCGACATACCTTAGCAATCAGCCCCAGCATTTT
>TRBJ1-6|few|NA|TRBV6-5
CASSYSAGRNSPLHF
TGTGCCAGCAGTTACTCAGCAGGGCGAAATTCACCCCTCCACTTT
>TRBJ2-2|once|NA|TRBV15
CATSRVGQEAPNTGELFF
TGTGCCACCAGCAGAGTCGGGCAGGAGGCCCCGAACACCGGGGAGCTGTTTTTT
>TRBJ1-2|NA|TRBD1|TRBV5-1
CASSLGQGNGYTF
TGCGCCAGCAGCTTGGGACAGGGAAACGGCTACACCTTC
>TRBJ2-1|NA|TRBD2|TRBV7-2
CASSLVPRTSLNEQFF
TGTGCCAGCAGCTTAGTCCCGCGGACTAGCCTCAATGAGCAGTTCTTC
>TRBJ1-2|NA|NA|TRBV5-1
CASSSGAYGYTF
TGCGCCAGCAGCTCAGGGGCCTATGGCTACACCTTC
>TRBJ2-3|NA|TRBD2|TRBV4-2
CASSQVSGVVGLATTDTQYF
TGTGCCAGCAGCCAAGTCTCCGGGGTCGTAGGACTAGCAACCACAGATACGCAGTATTTT
>TRBJ1-5|NA|NA|TRBV27
CASSENLWAGSNQPQHF
TGTGCCAGCAGTGAAAATTTGTGGGCGGGTAGCAATCAGCCCCAGCATTTT